These T cell receptor beta chains were read from a single sample in a study of cytomegalovirus exposure and HLA in healthy donors. The repertoire was sequenced with immunoSEQ multiplex PCR; TCRdb's copy has only in-frame clones and lacks some. Of some 190,000 clones listed, just under 80% were seen once; the top ten hold around 1.9%. The source material was PBMCs. These receptor sequences come from a woman aged 25 to 39 in good health and CMV-seronegative. Each CDR3 is given with its conserved first and last residue. The D gene is left open where the match is weak. Clone size is given for some rows only: seen once, a few or many times, or a class if the clone is expanded.

v_gene	len	j_gene	abundance	d_gene	CDR3aa	CDR3nt
TRBV4-3	16	TRBJ2-4	-	TRBD1	CASSQGVTGGKNIQYF	TGCGCCAGCAGCCAAGGAGTTACAGGGGGCAAAAACATTCAGTACTTC
TRBV4-2	13	TRBJ1-5	-	-	CASRGGFDQPQHF	TGTGCCAGCAGGGGGGGTTTTGATCAGCCCCAGCATTTT
TRBV2	15	TRBJ1-2	once	TRBD1	CASSALLGQGSGYTF	TGTGCCAGCAGTGCCCTTTTGGGACAGGGTTCTGGCTACACCTTC
TRBV20-1	10	TRBJ1-1	-	-	CSPFLGLAFF	TGCAGTCCGTTCCTGGGCCTGGCTTTCTTT
TRBV5-1	13	TRBJ1-2	-	-	CASSPEGNYGYTF	TGCGCCAGCAGCCCTGAGGGCAATTATGGCTACACCTTC
TRBV27	13	TRBJ1-1	many	-	CASSSRFSAEAFF	TGTGCCAGCAGTTCCCGTTTTAGCGCTGAAGCTTTCTTT
TRBV7-2	16	TRBJ1-1	-	-	CASSLEGGRMNTEAFF	TGTGCCAGCAGCTTAGAAGGCGGAAGGATGAACACTGAAGCTTTCTTT
TRBV2	14	TRBJ2-7	few	-	CASRFAGGTYEQYF	TGTGCCAGCAGGTTTGCGGGCGGAACCTACGAGCAGTACTTC
TRBV7-9	12	TRBJ1-2	-	TRBD1	CASSLEGQRNTF	TGTGCCAGCAGCTTAGAGGGACAGAGAAACACCTTC
TRBV5-1	13	TRBJ1-2	-	TRBD1	CASSLGTGSGYTF	TGCGCCAGCAGCTTGGGGACAGGTAGTGGCTACACCTTC